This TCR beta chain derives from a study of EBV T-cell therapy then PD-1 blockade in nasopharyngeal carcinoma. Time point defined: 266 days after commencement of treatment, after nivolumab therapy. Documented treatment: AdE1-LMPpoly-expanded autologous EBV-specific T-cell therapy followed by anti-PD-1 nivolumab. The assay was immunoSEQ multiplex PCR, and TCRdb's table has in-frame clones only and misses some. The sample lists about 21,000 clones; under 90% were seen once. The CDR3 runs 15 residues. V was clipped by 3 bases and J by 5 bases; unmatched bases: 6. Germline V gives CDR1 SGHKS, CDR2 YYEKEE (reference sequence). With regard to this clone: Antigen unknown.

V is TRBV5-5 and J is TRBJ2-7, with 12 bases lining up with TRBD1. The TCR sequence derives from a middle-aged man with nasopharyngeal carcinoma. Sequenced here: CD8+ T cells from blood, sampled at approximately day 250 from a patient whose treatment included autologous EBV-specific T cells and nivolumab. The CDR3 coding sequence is TGTGCCAGCAGCTCACGGGACAGGGGGCTCGACGAGCAGTACTTC. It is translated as CASSSRDRGLDEQYF. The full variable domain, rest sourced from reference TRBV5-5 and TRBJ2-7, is DAGVTQSPTHLIKTRGQQVTLRCSPISGHKSVSWYQQVLGQGPQFIFQYYEKEERGRGNFPDRFSARQFPNYSSELNVNALLLGDSALYLCASSSRDRGLDEQYFGPGTRLTVT.